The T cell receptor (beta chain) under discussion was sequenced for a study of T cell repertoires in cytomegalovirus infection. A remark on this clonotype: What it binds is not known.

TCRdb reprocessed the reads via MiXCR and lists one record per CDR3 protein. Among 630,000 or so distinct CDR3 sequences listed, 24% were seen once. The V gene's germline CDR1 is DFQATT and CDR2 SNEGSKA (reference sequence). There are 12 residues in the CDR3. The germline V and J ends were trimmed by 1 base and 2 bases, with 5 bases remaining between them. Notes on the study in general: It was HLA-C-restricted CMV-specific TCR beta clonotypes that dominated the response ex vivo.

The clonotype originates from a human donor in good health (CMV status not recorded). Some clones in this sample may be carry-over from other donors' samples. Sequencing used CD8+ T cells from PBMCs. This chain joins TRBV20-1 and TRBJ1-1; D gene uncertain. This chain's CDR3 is CSARVQNTEAFF. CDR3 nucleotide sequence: TGCAGTGCTAGAGTACAAAACACTGAAGCTTTCTTT.